A single sample is the source of the 8 T cell receptor beta chains below, sequenced in a study of T cell repertoires in cytomegalovirus infection (dated by TCRdb to 2018 to 2020). TCRdb records Illumina HiSeq 1500 as the sequencer. TCRdb cleaned the public reads at Q25 with fastp, built clones with MiXCR and kept in-frame beta chains. Merged by CDR3 protein, the rows form single entries marked with the most common genes and DNA. This sample has 450,000 to 600,000 distinct CDR3 sequences in its table, and 11% of those were observed once. The ten largest clones add up to about 10% of the sample. Specimen: PBMCs. Every receptor here comes from a human donor in good health (CMV status not recorded). Some clones in this sample may be carry-over from other donors' samples.

This clonotype was counted ten times or more. The V gene is TRBV19, the J gene TRBJ1-2; D gene unclear. CDR3 length equals 13 residues. V was cut by 6 bases and J by 0 bases, with 8 bases left in between. Germline lookup yields CDR1 LNHDA and CDR2 SQIVND (reference sequence). CDR3 coding DNA: TGTGCCAGTAGGATTGGGGCTAACTATGGCTACACCTTC. Protein product: CASRIGANYGYTF.

This clonotype was seen many times. This sequence joins TRBV3-1 and TRBJ2-7; 8 positions agree with TRBD2. The CDR3 length is 15 residues. Trimming cost V 1 base and J 4 bases; bases outside gene matches: 6. Germline loops: CDR1 LGHDT, CDR2 YNNKEL (reference sequence). Here the CDR3 reads CASSQGAGTRYEQYF. The CDR3 DNA sequence: TGTGCCAGCAGCCAAGGGGCCGGGACTAGATACGAGCAGTACTTC.

This clonotype has a handful of counts. The rearrangement uses TRBV15 and TRBJ2-1; unclear D gene. Trimming cost V 0 bases and J 5 bases, with 11 bases left between them. Per the germline V gene, CDR1 is LNHNV and CDR2 is YYDKDF (reference sequence). The CDR3 extends over 15 amino acids. For the CDR3, the DNA is TGTGCCACCAGCAGAGATCTGAACAGAAACAATGAGCAGTTCTTC. Translation: CATSRDLNRNNEQFF. Supplemented by reference TRBV15 and TRBJ2-1, the full variable domain reads DAMVIQNPRYQVTQFGKPVTLSCSQTLNHNVMYWYQQKSSQAPKLLFHYYDKDFNNEADTPDNFQSRRPNTSFCFLDIRSPGLGDTAMYLCATSRDLNRNNEQFFGPGTRLTVL.

The chain has TRBV9 and TRBJ2-1; 7 bases are shared with TRBD1. The CDR3 spans 15 residues. Per the germline V gene, CDR1 is SGDLS and CDR2 is YYNGEE. The V and J ends lost 2 bases and 0 bases, in that order; junction bases with no gene match: 2. The chain's CDR3 is CASSVDRASYNEQFF. CDR3 bases: TGTGCCAGCAGCGTCGACAGGGCCTCCTACAATGAGCAGTTCTTC.

This clonotype was found a few times. J is TRBJ2-7 and V is TRBV5-4, with D perhaps matching TRBD1 (6 bases). V was shortened by 5 bases and J by 3 bases, with 12 bases between the two germline ends. This CDR3 comprises 13 residues. CDR1 and CDR2 (germline): SGHNT, YYREEE (reference sequence). The CDR3 DNA sequence: TGTGCCAGCAGTGGGGGCGACCGCTACGAGCAGTACTTC. This sequence encodes CASSGGDRYEQYF.

This clonotype came up many times. This chain joins TRBV7-9 and TRBJ1-1, with a weak D call TRBD1 (5 bases). Germline CDR1 is SEHNR and CDR2 is FQNEAQ (reference sequence). Trimming pared 8 bases from V and 1 base from J, leaving 14 bases between. The CDR3 runs 14 residues. In DNA form, the CDR3 reads TGTGCCAGCGGGACTTCTGTGGGGAACACTGAAGCTTTCTTT. It codes for CASGTSVGNTEAFF.

The rearrangement uses TRBV12-3 or TRBV12-4 and TRBJ2-5; possible D gene TRBD2, 7 bases. This CDR3 has 17 residues. V shed 2 bases and J shed 3 bases, with 19 bases lying between them. In DNA, the CDR3 is TGTGCCAGCAGTTTACTTCGACGGGGGGCGAGTAAAGAGACCCAGTACTTC. It translates to CASSLLRRGASKETQYF.

This clonotype was counted ten times or more. The chain links TRBV29-1 to TRBJ2-7; possibly TRBD2 for D (6 bases). This CDR3 is built from 14 residues. Per germline, CDR1 SQVTM and CDR2 ANQGSEA. V lost 5 bases, J lost 3 bases, and 17 bases lay in between. CDR3 DNA: TGCAGCGTTCTAGAGGGTCGGGGGATCTACGAGCAGTACTTC. This translates into CSVLEGRGIYEQYF.